Listed here are 24 T cell receptor beta chains from one sample, sequenced in a study of blood T cell repertoires in COVID-19. Sequenced by immunoSEQ multiplex PCR; TCRdb stores in-frame clones only, minus some. Counted here are 130,000 to 150,000 clones, approximately 82% occurring once; the ten biggest clones make up about 16%. Sequenced input: peripheral blood. These receptor sequences come from a human donor with acute or convalescent COVID-19. The donor label of this sample is uncertain.

The CDR3 is CASSFRGTGLANGYTF. The CDR3 nucleotides are TGTGCCAGCAGCTTCCGCGGGACAGGGCTAGCGAATGGCTACACCTTC. V is TRBV7-2 and J is TRBJ1-2; 9 bases fit TRBD1. The V gene end was trimmed by 3 bases and the J gene end by 6 bases; junction bases not matched to a gene: 11. Germline V gene data show CDR1 as SGHTA and CDR2 as FQGNSA. The CDR3 is 16 residues long. The full variable domain, rest sourced from reference TRBV7-2 and TRBJ1-2, is GAGVSQSPSNKVTEKGKDVELRCDPISGHTALYWYRQSLGQGLEFLIYFQGNSAPDKSGLPSDRFSAERTGGSVSTLTIQRTQQEDSAVYLCASSFRGTGLANGYTFGSGTRLTVV.

This chain joins TRBV5-5 and TRBJ1-1; D ambiguous. Per germline, CDR1 SGHKS and CDR2 YYEKEE (reference sequence). The CDR3 has 12 residues. The V end lost 0 bases, the J end lost 12 bases, and 12 bases lay between the germline ends. As DNA, the CDR3 is TGTGCCAGCAGCTTGGGGCAGATCGTTCCTTTCTTT. As protein: CASSLGQIVPFF.

CDR3 DNA: TGCGCCAGCAGCTCGGGACAGACTAAGGGTGAAAAACTGTTTTTT. It encodes CASSSGQTKGEKLFF. The rearrangement links TRBV5-1 to TRBJ1-4; 7 bases line up with TRBD1. Germline V gene sequence: CDR1 SGHRS, CDR2 YFSETQ. The CDR3 covers 15 residues. The V and J ends lost 3 bases and 7 bases, in that order; junction bases with no gene match: 9.

The genes are TRBV7-9 and TRBJ1-6; D perhaps matches TRBD1 (5 bases). The V end lost 6 bases, the J end lost 0 bases, and 15 bases lay between the germline ends. The germline gives CDR1 SEHNR, CDR2 FQNEAQ (reference sequence). There are 17 residues in the CDR3. The CDR3 protein is CASSQDNSRSYNSPLHF. CDR3 DNA sequence: TGTGCCAGCAGTCAGGACAACAGCCGCTCCTATAATTCACCCCTCCACTTT.

The rearrangement joins TRBV19 to TRBJ2-5; 7 bases are a match to TRBD1. With 2 bases clipped from V and 5 bases from J, the junction kept 8 bases outside the gene matches. This CDR3 contains 15 residues. CDR1 LNHDA and CDR2 SQIVND come from the germline V gene (reference sequence). Here the CDR3 reads CASSIRGQSGETQYF. Written as DNA, the CDR3 is TGTGCCAGTAGTATACGGGGACAGTCGGGGGAGACCCAGTACTTC. The full variable domain, in which reference TRBV19 and TRBJ2-5 provide the parts outside the CDR3, is DGGITQSPKYLFRKEGQNVTLSCEQNLNHDAMYWYRQDPGQGLRLIYYSQIVNDFQKGDIAEGYSVSREKKESFPLTVTSAQKNPTAFYLCASSIRGQSGETQYFGPGTRLLVL.

Here the CDR3 reads CASSLSRGREKLFF. The CDR3 nucleotides read TGTGCCAGCAGCTTGAGCAGGGGGCGGGAAAAACTGTTTTTT. V and J are TRBV7-2 and TRBJ1-4, with TRBD1 matching over 8 bases. Germline V gene data show CDR1 as SGHTA and CDR2 as FQGNSA. The CDR3 consists of 14 residues. After removal of 3 bases from V and 8 bases from J, the junction contained 5 bases not matched to a gene.

The chain uses TRBV9 and TRBJ1-4; D remains ambiguous. Per the germline V gene, CDR1 is SGDLS and CDR2 is YYNGEE. V gave up 0 bases and J gave up 10 bases, with 7 bases separating them. The CDR3 is 12 residues long. The CDR3 sequence is CASSVVRGKLFF. The CDR3 bases are TGTGCCAGCAGCGTAGTACGGGGAAAACTGTTTTTT.

V and J are TRBV19 and TRBJ1-2; D ambiguous. The CDR3 loop spans 14 amino acids. The germline V and J ends were trimmed by 5 bases and 4 bases, with 14 bases remaining between them. Per germline, CDR1 LNHDA and CDR2 SQIVND (reference sequence). The chain's CDR3 is CASSSREGRYGYTF. For the CDR3, the DNA is TGTGCCAGTAGTTCCCGCGAGGGTCGCTATGGCTACACCTTC.

The genes are TRBV29-1 and TRBJ2-7; D possibly corresponds to TRBD2 (7 bases). The germline V gene encodes CDR1 SQVTM and CDR2 ANQGSEA. This CDR3 has 13 amino acids. V gave up 6 bases and J gave up 5 bases, with 17 bases separating them. In DNA, the CDR3 is TGCAGCGTGGGGGGGCAGATAGGAAACGAGCAGTACTTC. It specifies CSVGGQIGNEQYF.

This clone was observed a single time. The chain joins TRBV10-3 to TRBJ2-1; 8 positions match TRBD1. Germline-derived CDR1 and CDR2 are ENHRY and SYGVKD. The trim removed 10 bases at V and 4 bases at J, leaving 12 bases unmatched. This CDR3 has 15 residues. This CDR3 is CASRGLGRFYNEQFF. The CDR3, as DNA: TGTGCCAGCAGGGGGCTTGGGCGGTTTTACAATGAGCAGTTCTTC.

The chain uses TRBV9 and TRBJ1-3; 11 nucleotides line up with TRBD1. Germline V gives CDR1 SGDLS, CDR2 YYNGEE. CDR3 length equals 18 residues. Unmatched junction bases numbered 9, after V lost 4 bases and J lost 0 bases. CDR3 amino acids: CASSSLRGTGGSGNTIYF. CDR3 DNA sequence: TGTGCCAGCAGCTCTCTAAGAGGGACAGGGGGCTCTGGAAACACCATATATTTT.

This clone was detected a few times. The rearrangement uses TRBV6-4 and TRBJ2-3, with D possibly being TRBD2 (5 bases). This CDR3 contains 15 residues. With 4 bases removed from V and 4 bases from J, the gap between germline ends came to 15 bases. Looked up from germline, CDR1 is MRHNA and CDR2 is SNTAGT. CDR3 residues: CASSASHDGADTQYF. DNA of the CDR3: TGTGCCAGCAGTGCCTCCCACGACGGGGCAGATACGCAGTATTTT.

The chain links TRBV7-3 to TRBJ1-6; D is unclear. CDR3 length: 13 amino acids. Germline-derived CDR1 and CDR2 are SGHTA and FQGTGA. V lost 8 bases to trimming and J lost 7 bases, with 12 bases between them. As DNA, the CDR3 is TGTGCCAGCTCTTCAGACGGGAATTCACCCCTCCACTTT. Its protein is CASSSDGNSPLHF.

The CDR3 region has the DNA TGTGCCAGCAGCGCACATCCCGGGAAACAGGGATATTCCTACGAGCAGTACTTC. Translation gives CASSAHPGKQGYSYEQYF. The J gene is TRBJ2-7, the V gene TRBV5-8, with D possibly matching TRBD1 (6 bases). With 4 bases removed from V and 1 base from J, the gap between germline ends came to 24 bases. CDR1 SGHTS and CDR2 YDEGEE come from the germline V gene. The CDR3 runs 18 residues.

The V call is TRBV6-1, the J call TRBJ2-5, with 8 positions matching TRBD1. Germline V lookup: CDR1 MNHNS, CDR2 SASEGT. This CDR3 is 15 amino acids long. V lost 3 bases to trimming and J lost 7 bases; unmatched junction nucleotides: 10. CDR3 nucleotides: TGTGCCAGCAGTGACCCGGACAGGGCATTCAGGACCCAGTACTTC. Its protein product is CASSDPDRAFRTQYF.

The rearrangement uses TRBV4-1 and TRBJ1-6; unclear D gene. Trimming shortened V by 7 bases and J by 7 bases, and 17 bases separated the two germline ends. Germline CDR1 is MGHRA and CDR2 is YSYEKL. The CDR3 is made up of 15 amino acids. The CDR3 nucleotides read TGCGCCAGCACCGCCGACGGCCTGAGGAATTCACCCCTCCACTTT. Translated: CASTADGLRNSPLHF.

This sequence joins TRBV27 and TRBJ1-1, with 7 bases lining up with TRBD1. The germline gives CDR1 MNHEY, CDR2 SMNVEV (reference sequence). The CDR3 length is 13 residues. Losses at the gene ends were 5 bases for V and 6 bases for J; bases not matched to a gene: 6. CDR3 residues: CASSSYRGAEAFF. CDR3 sequence (DNA): TGTGCCAGCAGTAGTTACAGGGGAGCTGAAGCTTTCTTT.

The V call is TRBV3-1 (or the pseudogene TRBV3-2), the J call TRBJ2-2, with 11 bases identical to TRBD2. CDR1 and CDR2 from the germline V gene are LGHDT and YNNKEL (reference sequence). J was trimmed by 4 bases and V by 1 base; bases with no gene match: 11. This CDR3 contains 19 residues. CDR3 DNA sequence: TGTGCCAGCAGCCAAGGAGTAGCGGGGGGGTTCGTTGGCACCGGGGAGCTGTTTTTT. It yields the protein CASSQGVAGGFVGTGELFF.

The chain combines TRBV6-1 with TRBJ1-2, with D possibly being TRBD1 (5 bases). The CDR3 length is 15 residues. V was pared by 0 bases and J by 2 bases, with 10 bases between. The germline V gene has CDR1 MNHNS and CDR2 SASEGT. CDR3 sequence reads: CASSEARRGNYGYTF. CDR3 DNA sequence: TGTGCCAGCAGTGAAGCGCGAAGGGGCAACTATGGCTACACCTTC.

CDR3 sequence: CASSLWQTSNQPQHF. Here the CDR3 DNA reads TGTGCCAGCAGCCTCTGGCAGACAAGCAATCAGCCCCAGCATTTT. The J gene is TRBJ1-5, the V gene TRBV5-6; D unresolved. Germline V gene lookup returns CDR1 SGHDT and CDR2 YYEEEE. Trimming stripped 4 bases from V and 1 base from J, with 12 bases between. The CDR3 covers 15 residues.

The chain combines TRBV4-1 with TRBJ2-1, with D perhaps matching TRBD2 (7 bases). V was pared by 2 bases and J by 5 bases, with 13 bases between. CDR1 and CDR2 from the germline V gene are MGHRA and YSYEKL. The length of the CDR3 is 15 residues. The CDR3 here is CASSQTGGSNNEQFF. CDR3 nucleotide sequence: TGCGCCAGCAGCCAAACGGGGGGCAGCAACAATGAGCAGTTCTTC.

V is TRBV7-2 and J is TRBJ1-5; TRBD1 agrees at 9 bases. The germline V gene encodes CDR1 SGHTA and CDR2 FQGNSA. Unmatched junction bases numbered 8, after V lost 7 bases and J lost 7 bases. The CDR3 is 14 amino acids. In DNA, the CDR3 is TGTGCCAGCACCACGACAGGGGGAGGGCAGCCCCAGCATTTT. Translation: CASTTTGGGQPQHF. Combining the CDR3 with reference TRBV7-2 and TRBJ1-5 gives the whole variable domain GAGVSQSPSNKVTEKGKDVELRCDPISGHTALYWYRQSLGQGLEFLIYFQGNSAPDKSGLPSDRFSAERTGGSVSTLTIQRTQQEDSAVYLCASTTTGGGQPQHFGDGTRLSIL.

The table lists this clone with a few counts. The rearrangement links TRBV29-1 to TRBJ1-2, with 8 bases lining up with TRBD1. CDR1 and CDR2 (germline): SQVTM, ANQGSEA. J gave up 14 bases and V 4 bases, and 12 bases lay outside the gene matches. The CDR3 is 12 amino acids. This CDR3 reads CSVGTSQGGRTF. DNA for the CDR3: TGCAGCGTTGGAACATCACAGGGGGGCAGAACCTTC.

The gene calls are TRBV7-9 and TRBJ1-2; D is unclear. Trimming removed 0 bases from V and 0 bases from J, with 2 bases in between. This CDR3 spans 13 amino acids. Germline V CDR1 and CDR2: SEHNR, FQNEAQ (reference sequence). This chain's CDR3 is CASSLAANYGYTF. CDR3 bases: TGTGCCAGCAGCTTAGCCGCTAACTATGGCTACACCTTC.